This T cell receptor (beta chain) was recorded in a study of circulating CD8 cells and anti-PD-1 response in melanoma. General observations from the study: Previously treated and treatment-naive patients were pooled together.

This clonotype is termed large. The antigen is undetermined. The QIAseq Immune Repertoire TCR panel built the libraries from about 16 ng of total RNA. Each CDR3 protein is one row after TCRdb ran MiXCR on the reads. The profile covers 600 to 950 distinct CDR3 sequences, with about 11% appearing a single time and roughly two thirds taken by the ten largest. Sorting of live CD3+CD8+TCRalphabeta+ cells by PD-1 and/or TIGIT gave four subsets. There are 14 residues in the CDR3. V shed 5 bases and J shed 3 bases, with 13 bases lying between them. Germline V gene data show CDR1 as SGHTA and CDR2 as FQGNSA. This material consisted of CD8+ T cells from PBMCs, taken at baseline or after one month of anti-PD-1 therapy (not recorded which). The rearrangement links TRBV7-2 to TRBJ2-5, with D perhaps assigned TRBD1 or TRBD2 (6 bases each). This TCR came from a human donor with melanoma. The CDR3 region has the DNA TGTGCCAGCAGCCGATGGGGGGCGAAAGAGACCCAGTACTTC. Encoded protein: CASSRWGAKETQYF.